This T cell receptor beta chain was sequenced during a study of PD-1 blockade in mismatch repair-deficient tumors. Looking at the study overall: Patients had around 11 mismatch repair-deficient cancer types, all previously treated and progressing.

Study-level results: Tumor-resident clones, often absent from pretreatment blood, expanded after pembrolizumab and then contracted.

Mismatch repair deficiency was confirmed in all patients, by PCR or immunohistochemistry. Three pembrolizumab responders had their TCRs sequenced. With regard to this clone: Its antigen is unknown.

The protocol was immunoSEQ multiplex PCR, while the TCRdb copy is restricted to in-frame clones and leaves out a portion. The profile shows under 75,000 clones, around 88% of them singletons. The CDR3 is 15 residues long. V lost 4 bases and J lost 0, with 11 bases in between. The V gene's germline CDR1 is SGHRS and CDR2 YFSETQ. The source material was peripheral blood, sampled 52 weeks after starting pembrolizumab. The chain has TRBV5-1 and TRBJ2-1; no reliable D call. The receptor was isolated from an adult with mismatch repair-deficient cancer. The CDR3: CASSTLPSSYNEQFF. The CDR3 DNA is TGCGCCAGCAGCACTTTACCTTCCTCCTACAATGAGCAGTTCTTC.